The 10 T cell receptor beta chains below all came from one sample that was sequenced in a study of cytomegalovirus exposure and HLA in healthy donors. Amplification used 60 Vbeta primers and 13 Jbeta primers. TCRdb keeps only in-frame clones here, not all; method: immunoSEQ multiplex PCR. Here the sample spans 150,000 to 200,000 clones, roughly 79% being singletons. The sample consisted of PBMCs. These receptors were collected from a woman aged 45-65 years in good health and CMV-seronegative.

This clone was seen a handful of times. This chain connects TRBV15 to TRBJ2-1; 12 bases line up with TRBD2. Germline CDR1 reads LNHNV; CDR2 reads YYDKDF (reference sequence). This CDR3 contains 17 residues. J was trimmed by 7 bases and V by 1 base; bases with no gene match: 8. The CDR3 reads CATSRGTLAGGYNEQFF. DNA of the CDR3: TGTGCCACCAGCAGAGGAACTCTAGCGGGAGGGTATAATGAGCAGTTCTTC.

V gene TRBV18 combines with J gene TRBJ1-1; 7 bases match TRBD1. The CDR3 is made up of 14 amino acids. CDR1 is KGHSH, CDR2 LQKENI, per germline. After removal of 0 bases from V and 3 bases from J, the junction contained 1 base not matched to a gene. CDR3 loop: CASSPPTGDTEAFF. The DNA of the CDR3 is TGTGCCAGCTCACCACCTACAGGGGACACTGAAGCTTTCTTT.

The chain carries TRBV30 and TRBJ1-6; a possible D gene is TRBD1 (6 bases). Germline V CDR1 and CDR2: GTSNPN, SVGIG (reference sequence). CDR3 size: 15 residues. Trimming took off 0 bases at V and 9 bases at J, with 15 bases between the two ends. CDR3 coding DNA: TGTGCCTGGAGTGTAAGGGGGTTCAGCGGTTCACCCCTCCACTTT. As protein: CAWSVRGFSGSPLHF.

The CDR3 nucleotides read TGTGCCAGCTCACCGTCAGCGGCCTCGAACACCGGGGAGCTGTTTTTT. Translation: CASSPSAASNTGELFF. The J gene is TRBJ2-2, the V gene TRBV18, with a tentative D call TRBD2 (5 bases). CDR1 is KGHSH and CDR2 is LQKENI in the germline V gene. Trimming pared 3 bases from V and 0 bases from J, leaving 11 bases between. This CDR3 is 16 amino acids long. Looking up the rest from reference TRBV18 and TRBJ2-2 gives the full variable domain: NAGVMQNPRHLVRRRGQEARLRCSPMKGHSHVYWYRQLPEEGLKFMVYLQKENIIDESGMPKERFSAEFPKEGPSILRIQQVVRGDSAAYFCASSPSAASNTGELFFGEGSRLTVL.

The V gene is TRBV9, the J gene TRBJ1-2, with 9 bases that match TRBD1. The V gene's germline CDR1 is SGDLS and CDR2 YYNGEE. After removal of 3 bases from V and 5 bases from J, the junction contained 5 bases not matched to a gene. This CDR3 spans 14 amino acids. The CDR3 is CASSATGGDYGYTF. The CDR3 DNA follows: TGTGCCAGCAGCGCGACAGGGGGGGATTATGGCTACACCTTC.

The chain combines TRBV7-8 with TRBJ1-2; D gene unclear. Germline CDR1 and CDR2: SGHVS and FQNEAQ. The CDR3 is made up of 15 amino acids. Trimming shortened V by 0 bases and J by 1 base, and 9 bases separated the two germline ends. This CDR3 is CASSLAYLGNYGYTF. In nucleotides, the CDR3 is TGTGCCAGCAGCTTAGCGTATCTCGGTAACTATGGCTACACCTTC.

J is TRBJ1-3 and V is TRBV19; no clear D gene. Germline-derived CDR1 and CDR2 are LNHDA and SQIVND (reference sequence). V shed 3 bases and J shed 7 bases, with 10 bases lying between them. CDR3 size: 13 residues. CDR3 nucleotide sequence: TGTGCCAGTAGTATTTTCGGGGAGAACACCATATATTTT. Residues: CASSIFGENTIYF.

The chain carries TRBV5-4 and TRBJ1-4; a possible D gene is TRBD1 (5 bases). Germline-derived CDR1 and CDR2 are SGHNT and YYREEE (reference sequence). This CDR3 spans 15 amino acids. V gave up 0 bases and J gave up 0 bases, with 6 bases separating them. Written as DNA, the CDR3 is TGTGCCAGCAGCTTGGGGGGCTCAACTAATGAAAAACTGTTTTTT. This gives the protein CASSLGGSTNEKLFF.

The rearrangement joins TRBV7-2 to TRBJ1-3; no clear D gene. Trimming cost V 5 bases and J 0 bases, with 14 bases left between them. CDR1 is SGHTA and CDR2 is FQGNSA in the germline V gene. This CDR3 is built from 16 residues. CDR3 sequence reads: CASSPEPGYSGNTIYF. The CDR3 DNA is TGTGCCAGCAGCCCCGAACCGGGGTACTCTGGAAACACCATATATTTT.

The chain is built from TRBV5-1 and TRBJ1-5, with D unclear. With 5 bases removed from V and 2 bases from J, the gap between germline ends came to 8 bases. The CDR3 is 13 amino acids. Germline V gene lookup returns CDR1 SGHRS and CDR2 YFSETQ. This CDR3 is CASREGGNQPQHF. The CDR3 DNA sequence: TGCGCCAGCAGAGAGGGAGGCAATCAGCCCCAGCATTTT.